The 27 T cell receptor beta chains listed next were all sequenced from one sample in a study of blood T cell repertoires in COVID-19. Generated by immunoSEQ multiplex PCR, the TCRdb table keeps only in-frame clones and is missing some. The sample lists roughly 250,000 clones; 82% were seen once. Sequenced: peripheral blood. These receptors came from a woman aged 80 or over with active or convalescent COVID-19.

J is TRBJ2-1 and V is TRBV5-1, with D maybe TRBD2 (6 bases). Germline V gene lookup returns CDR1 SGHRS and CDR2 YFSETQ. The length of the CDR3 is 15 residues. V was shortened by 6 bases and J by 6 bases, with 19 bases between the two germline ends. This chain's CDR3 is CASKVRRGRFNEQFF. The CDR3 DNA reads TGCGCCAGCAAGGTGAGGCGGGGTCGTTTCAATGAGCAGTTCTTC.

The chain uses TRBV24-1 and TRBJ1-4, with 9 bases matching TRBD1. This CDR3 comprises 18 residues. Germline loops: CDR1 KGHDR, CDR2 SFDVKD. Trimming took 7 bases from V and 8 from J; bases not matched to a gene: 19. CDR3 loop: CATRKRVRDRAEKEKLFF. The CDR3 DNA follows: TGTGCCACCAGGAAAAGAGTACGGGACAGGGCAGAAAAAGAAAAACTGTTTTTT.

J is TRBJ1-4 and V is TRBV19, with TRBD1 matching 9 bases. V was pared by 2 bases and J by 7 bases, with 8 bases of the junction left unmatched. The CDR3 has 16 residues. CDR1 is LNHDA, CDR2 SQIVND, per germline (reference sequence). This chain's CDR3 is CASSITGQGSSEKLFF. As DNA, the CDR3 is TGTGCCAGTAGTATAACAGGACAGGGGTCGTCTGAAAAACTGTTTTTT.

The genes are TRBV5-1 and TRBJ1-1; 7 bases line up with TRBD1. This CDR3 is 13 amino acids long. Germline values: CDR1 SGHRS, CDR2 YFSETQ. V trimming: 4 bases; J trimming: 7 bases; junction bases outside the gene matches: 7. CDR3 coding DNA: TGCGCCAGCAGCCCACATACAGGGGTTGAAGCTTTCTTT. It encodes CASSPHTGVEAFF.

The rearrangement uses TRBV10-2 and TRBJ2-3; 10 nucleotides align to TRBD2. V lost 6 bases, J lost 5 bases, and 5 bases stayed unmatched. The CDR3 runs to 14 residues. Germline CDR1 reads WSHSY; CDR2 reads SAAADI. Here the CDR3 DNA reads TGCGCCAGCAGGCAAGCGGGGGGGTTAGATACGCAGTATTTT. It specifies CASRQAGGLDTQYF.

This clone appeared a few times. The gene calls are TRBV19 and TRBJ1-2, with TRBD1 identical over 7 bases. In germline, CDR1 is LNHDA, CDR2 SQIVND (reference sequence). The CDR3 spans 13 residues. V was pared by 10 bases and J by 3 bases, with 8 bases of the junction left unmatched. CDR3 amino acids: CATRQGQHYGYTF. CDR3 DNA sequence: TGTGCCACCAGACAGGGACAGCACTATGGCTACACCTTC.

The gene calls are TRBV5-4 and TRBJ1-6; D may be TRBD1 (6 bases). Trimming removed 3 bases at V and 5 bases at J, with 15 bases between. The germline gives CDR1 SGHNT, CDR2 YYREEE (reference sequence). This CDR3 is built from 16 residues. The CDR3 here is CASSSKRGHDNSPLHF. As DNA, the CDR3 is TGTGCCAGCAGCTCTAAGAGGGGACACGATAATTCACCCCTCCACTTT.

In this sample, this clone turned up once. CDR3 in amino acids: CASSPISTGEIHYGYTF. The CDR3 DNA reads TGTGCCAGCTCACCAATTTCGACAGGGGAAATCCACTATGGCTACACCTTC. The gene calls are TRBV18 and TRBJ1-2; TRBD1 matches 8 bases. CDR1 is KGHSH, CDR2 LQKENI, per germline. This CDR3 has 17 residues. The ends lost 2 bases at V and 3 bases at J; junction bases unmatched: 11.

This chain uses TRBV3-1 (or the pseudogene TRBV3-2) with TRBJ1-1; D gene uncertain. The CDR3 consists of 16 residues. Trimming removed 1 base from V and 0 bases from J, with 12 bases in between. Germline V CDR1 and CDR2: LGHDT, YNNKEL (reference sequence). CDR3 protein: CASSQGAGTLNTEAFF. The CDR3 nucleotides are TGTGCCAGCAGCCAAGGGGCGGGCACCCTGAACACTGAAGCTTTCTTT.

Note on this clone: A junction end diverges from the germline sequence, so it may reflect a read error. The J gene is TRBJ2-2, the V gene TRBV5-1, with a weak D call TRBD1 (6 bases). The CDR3 is 15 residues long. Germline loops: CDR1 SGHRS, CDR2 YFSETQ. CDR3 sequence (DNA): TGCGCCAGCAGTTTGGGGACAACGAACACCGGGGAGCTGTTTTTT. This sequence encodes CASSLGTTNTGELFF.

The genes are TRBV4-2 and TRBJ2-3, with D hard to call. V was trimmed by 1 base and J by 0 bases, leaving 8 bases between them. The CDR3 extends over 15 amino acids. The germline gives CDR1 LGHNA, CDR2 YNFKEQ. DNA of the CDR3: TGTGCCAGCAGCCAAGGAGCGAGAAGCACAGATACGCAGTATTTT. Its translation is CASSQGARSTDTQYF.

The chain couples TRBV20-1 to TRBJ2-5; weak D call: TRBD2 (6 bases). The ends were cut back, 3 bases at V and 5 bases at J, with 16 bases in the middle. This CDR3 has 14 amino acids. Germline loops: CDR1 DFQATT, CDR2 SNEGSKA (reference sequence). The CDR3 DNA sequence: TGCAGTGCTAGTCGGGACGGGAGTGTGGAGACCCAGTACTTC. Translated: CSASRDGSVETQYF.

V is TRBV3-1 (or the pseudogene TRBV3-2) and J is TRBJ2-5, with 16 bases identical to TRBD2. This CDR3 has 18 amino acids. The junction had 10 bases not matched to a gene; V was cut back by 4 bases and J by 5 bases. CDR1 is LGHDT, CDR2 YNNKEL, per germline (reference sequence). The DNA for the CDR3 is TGTGCCAGCAGCCTATGGGGACTAGCGGGAGGGCCAGGGGAGACCCAGTACTTC. Protein product: CASSLWGLAGGPGETQYF.

The rearrangement joins TRBV28 to TRBJ2-5; D is unclear. Germline CDR1 MDHEN, CDR2 SYDVKM. V was trimmed by 4 bases and J by 1 base, leaving 10 bases between them. This CDR3 spans 14 amino acids. CDR3 residues: CASSSAAGQETQYF. CDR3 coding DNA: TGTGCCAGCAGTTCTGCGGCCGGCCAAGAGACCCAGTACTTC. The full variable domain, completed using reference TRBV28 and TRBJ2-5, is DVKVTQSSRYLVKRTGEKVFLECVQDMDHENMFWYRQDPGLGLRLIYFSYDVKMKEKGDIPEGYSVSREKKERFSLILESASTNQTSMYLCASSSAAGQETQYFGPGTRLLVL.

This chain links TRBV5-6 with TRBJ1-4; possible D gene TRBD1, 5 bases. The CDR3 spans 16 residues. Trimming cost V 0 bases and J 8 bases, with 17 bases left between them. CDR1 and CDR2 (germline): SGHDT, YYEEEE. The CDR3 nucleotides read TGTGCCAGCAGCTTGGTGGTATCAGGGATGGGAGAAAAACTGTTTTTT. Its translation is CASSLVVSGMGEKLFF.

This clone has only a few counts. The chain's CDR3 is CASSLGAGDNQPQHF. The CDR3 coding sequence is TGTGCCAGCAGCTTGGGTGCCGGAGACAATCAGCCCCAGCATTTT. The gene calls are TRBV5-8 and TRBJ1-5; D uncertain. Trimming cost V 0 bases and J 3 bases, with 10 bases left between them. In germline, CDR1 is SGHTS, CDR2 YDEGEE. The CDR3 covers 15 residues.

The chain uses TRBV6-1 and TRBJ1-4; D is ambiguous. V dropped 3 bases and J dropped 0 bases, with 11 bases sitting between them. CDR1 is MNHNS and CDR2 is SASEGT in the germline V gene. There are 16 residues in the CDR3. The CDR3 here is CASSEYAGATNEKLFF. CDR3 nucleotides: TGTGCCAGCAGTGAGTACGCAGGTGCAACTAATGAAAAACTGTTTTTT.

The V call is TRBV10-1, the J call TRBJ2-7; D may be TRBD2 (5 bases). Germline V gene sequence: CDR1 WNHNN, CDR2 SYGVQD (reference sequence). The ends were cut back, 8 bases at V and 1 base at J, with 9 bases in the middle. The CDR3 extends over 12 amino acids. The CDR3 sequence: CASGSASYEQYF. The CDR3 region has the DNA TGCGCCAGCGGGAGCGCATCCTACGAGCAGTACTTC.

The chain links TRBV6-5 to TRBJ1-1; no firm D call. In germline, CDR1 is MNHEY, CDR2 SVGAGI. The CDR3 runs to 10 residues. The V and J ends lost 8 bases and 4 bases respectively, with 5 bases between them. CDR3 DNA sequence: TGTGCCAGCGAGTTCACTGAAGCTTTCTTT. It encodes CASEFTEAFF.

The chain employs TRBV6-5 and TRBJ1-1; possible D gene TRBD1, 5 bases. The V and J ends lost 0 bases and 5 bases respectively, with 13 bases between them. This CDR3 has 15 residues. CDR1 MNHEY and CDR2 SVGAGI come from the germline V gene. The CDR3 DNA follows: TGTGCCAGCAGTTACTCTACGGGGGTAGGGACTGAAGCTTTCTTT. As protein: CASSYSTGVGTEAFF.

The J gene is TRBJ2-7, the V gene TRBV21-1; the table's D call, TRBD2, was not checked against the DNA. TRBV21-1 counts as a pseudogene. The CDR3 covers 15 residues. CDR3 DNA sequence: TGTGCCAGCTCCCGGTTTGAACAGCGGCCCTACGAGCAGTACTTC. It codes for CASSRFEQRPYEQYF.

The chain uses TRBV9 and TRBJ2-2, with 8 bases fitting TRBD1. This CDR3 spans 14 amino acids. Germline V lookup: CDR1 SGDLS, CDR2 YYNGEE. J was trimmed by 8 bases and V by 4 bases; bases with no gene match: 7. In DNA form, the CDR3 reads TGTGCCAGCAGCCTCGGGACAGGTCCAGGGGAGCTGTTTTTT. This gives the protein CASSLGTGPGELFF.

The genes are TRBV6-5 and TRBJ2-1, with 7 bases aligning to TRBD1. V lost 6 bases to trimming and J lost 0 bases; unmatched junction nucleotides: 5. Germline V gene data show CDR1 as MNHEY and CDR2 as SVGAGI. This CDR3 comprises 15 residues. CDR3 region: CASSPGTDSYNEQFF. DNA for the CDR3: TGTGCCAGCAGCCCCGGGACAGACTCCTACAATGAGCAGTTCTTC.

This clone was found once. The V call is TRBV9, the J call TRBJ1-2, with D unclear. CDR1 is SGDLS, CDR2 YYNGEE, per germline. The V and J ends lost 0 bases and 2 bases respectively, with 11 bases between them. The CDR3 has 15 amino acids. CDR3 sequence reads: CASSVGSRLNYGYTF. The CDR3 region has the DNA TGTGCCAGCAGCGTAGGATCGCGCCTCAACTATGGCTACACCTTC.

The chain has TRBV10-3 and TRBJ1-3, with TRBD1 matching 7 bases. Losses at the gene ends were 4 bases for V and 0 bases for J; bases not matched to a gene: 6. The CDR3 sequence is 16 residues long. Germline V lookup: CDR1 ENHRY, CDR2 SYGVKD. The CDR3 DNA reads as TGTGCCATCAGTGCACCGGGACAGACCTCTGGAAACACCATATATTTT. This gives the protein CAISAPGQTSGNTIYF.

This clone was counted between two and nine times. The chain recombines TRBV7-2 with TRBJ1-2, with 7 nucleotides matching TRBD1. CDR1 and CDR2 from the germline V gene are SGHTA and FQGNSA. The CDR3 runs 15 residues. With 5 bases clipped from V and 5 bases from J, the junction kept 11 bases outside the gene matches. The CDR3 here is CASSPWTGGAYGYTF. The DNA of the CDR3 is TGTGCCAGCAGCCCATGGACAGGAGGGGCGTATGGCTACACCTTC.

The J gene is TRBJ1-5, the V gene TRBV5-5; possibly TRBD1 for D (6 bases). V lost 4 bases and J lost 5, with 16 bases in between. The germline V gene has CDR1 SGHKS and CDR2 YYEKEE (reference sequence). The CDR3 extends over 15 amino acids. The CDR3 DNA reads as TGTGCCAGCAGCCCCGAGGGGGTACCATATCAGCCCCAGCATTTT. It encodes CASSPEGVPYQPQHF. Using reference TRBV5-5 and TRBJ1-5 for the parts outside the CDR3, the full variable domain is DAGVTQSPTHLIKTRGQQVTLRCSPISGHKSVSWYQQVLGQGPQFIFQYYEKEERGRGNFPDRFSARQFPNYSSELNVNALLLGDSALYLCASSPEGVPYQPQHFGDGTRLSIL.